This TCR beta chain stems from a study of T cell changes during pregnancy in multiple sclerosis. Data came from immunoSEQ multiplex PCR; TCRdb stores just in-frame clones and leaves some out. The sample carries around 120,000 clones, approximately 93% recorded once. This sequence originates from a female donor with multiple sclerosis, enrolled in a pregnancy study. Sequenced material: peripheral blood, taken after pregnancy.

As DNA, the CDR3 is TGTGCCAGTAGTACATCAGGGTTCCTCTATGGCTACACCTTC. Its protein product is CASSTSGFLYGYTF. This chain uses TRBV19 with TRBJ1-2, with a weak D call TRBD1 (5 bases). The CDR3 length is 14 residues. V was trimmed by 4 bases and J by 4 bases, leaving 13 bases between them. Germline V gene data show CDR1 as LNHDA and CDR2 as SQIVND (reference sequence).